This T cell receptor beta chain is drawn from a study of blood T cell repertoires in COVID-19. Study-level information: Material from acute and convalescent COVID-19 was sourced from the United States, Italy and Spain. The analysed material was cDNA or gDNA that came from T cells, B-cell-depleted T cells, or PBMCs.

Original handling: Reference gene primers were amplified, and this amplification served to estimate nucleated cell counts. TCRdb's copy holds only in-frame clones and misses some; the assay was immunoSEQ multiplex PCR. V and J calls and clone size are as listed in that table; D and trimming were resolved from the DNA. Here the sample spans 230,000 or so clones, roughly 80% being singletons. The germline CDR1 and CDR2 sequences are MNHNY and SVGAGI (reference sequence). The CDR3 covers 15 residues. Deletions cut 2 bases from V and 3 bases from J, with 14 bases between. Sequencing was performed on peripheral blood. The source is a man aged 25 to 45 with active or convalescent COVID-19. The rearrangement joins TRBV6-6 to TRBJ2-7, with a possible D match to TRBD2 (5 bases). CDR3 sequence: CASSYAGGGDYEQYF. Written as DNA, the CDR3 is TGTGCCAGCAGTTACGCAGGTGGAGGTGACTACGAGCAGTACTTC.